Described below is a single T cell receptor beta chain sequence and its context. As yet, its antigen is unknown. This CDR3 has 15 amino acids. Looked up from germline, CDR1 is DFQATT and CDR2 is SNEGSKA (reference sequence). This specimen belongs to a study of T cell clusters in autoimmune cytopenias. TRB was amplified by touch-down multiplex PCR, primer pools A and B combined. Each CDR3 protein gets one entry in TCRdb, which reprocessed the multiplex PCR reads and gives no DNA. The sample has over 9,000 distinct CDR3 sequences. Tens of thousands of genome equivalents of blood DNA were amplified for TRB. Study-level results: TRB repertoire shifts in secondary cytopenia and chronic lymphocytic leukemia mostly reflected lymphoma, not autoimmunity.

V is TRBV20-1 and J is TRBJ2-1; TCRdb indicates TRBD2, and absent DNA this call remains unverified. This receptor was obtained from a human donor with an autoimmune cytopenia or autoimmune hepatitis (not recorded which). Sequenced sample: peripheral blood. CDR3 sequence reads: CSAKGTSGAYNEQFF.